The text below deals with one T cell receptor (beta chain). Per germline, CDR1 SGDLS and CDR2 YYNGEE. CDR3 size: 16 residues. V lost 0 bases, J lost 3 bases, and 14 bases lay in between. These data are taken from a study of blood T cell repertoires in COVID-19. Study context: Acute-phase and convalescent COVID-19 samples originated in the United States, Italy and Spain. T cells, B-cell-depleted T cells, or PBMCs supplied cDNA or gDNA.

Per the study methods: Reference gene primers were amplified, and this amplification served to estimate nucleated cell counts. TCRdb keeps only in-frame clones here, not all; method: immunoSEQ multiplex PCR. The V and J calls and the clone size are those of that table, but D and trimming were determined from the DNA. The table shows roughly 190,000 clones, with more than 75% occurring only once. The sequence came from a man in his forties with active or convalescent COVID-19. The source material was peripheral blood. The chain links TRBV9 to TRBJ2-3; possibly TRBD2 for D (7 bases). CDR3 sequence: CASSVAWGRGTDTQYF. As DNA, the CDR3 is TGTGCCAGCAGCGTAGCGTGGGGGAGGGGGACAGATACGCAGTATTTT.